This is a list of T cell receptor beta chains from one sample in a study of blood T cell repertoires in COVID-19. Produced via immunoSEQ multiplex PCR; TCRdb's table is partial and in-frame only. The table includes 90,000 to 120,000 clones, roughly 92% detected once. Sequenced: peripheral blood. Receptors were obtained from a man aged 65-85 years with acute or convalescent COVID-19. The CDR3 runs from the conserved cysteine through the conserved F or W. The order of the fields is clone size, J gene, V gene, D gene, CDR3 protein, CDR3 DNA. D genes are given only for firm matches. Size is stated for part of the rows, as once, few or many counts, or as a class when the clone is expanded.

size: .
J: TRBJ1-2
V: TRBV2
D: .
CDR3: CASSEERDYGYTF
DNA: TGTGCCAGCAGTGAAGAAAGAGACTATGGCTACACCTTC

size: .
J: TRBJ2-1
V: TRBV30
D: .
CDR3: CAWGNRGANYNEQFF
DNA: TGTGCCTGGGGGAACCGGGGGGCAAATTACAATGAGCAGTTCTTC

size: .
J: TRBJ1-1
V: TRBV2
D: .
CDR3: CASSRGQRGMETEAFF
DNA: TGTGCCAGCAGCCGGGGGCAGCGGGGAATGGAGACTGAAGCTTTCTTT

size: once
J: TRBJ2-7
V: TRBV12-5
D: TRBD2
CDR3: CASGLLGLAGGPYEQYF
DNA: TGTGCTAGTGGTTTGTTGGGACTAGCGGGAGGCCCCTACGAGCAGTACTTC

size: once
J: TRBJ1-1
V: TRBV28
D: TRBD1
CDR3: CASGQGNTEAFF
DNA: TGTGCCAGCGGACAGGGGAACACTGAAGCTTTCTTT

size: .
J: TRBJ2-1
V: TRBV5-1
D: .
CDR3: CASSLGVNEQFF
DNA: TGCGCCAGCAGCTTGGGCGTCAATGAGCAGTTCTTC

size: .
J: TRBJ2-5
V: TRBV4-3
D: .
CDR3: CASSQSAGPETQYF
DNA: TGCGCCAGCAGCCAGTCCGCGGGTCCGGAGACCCAGTACTTC

size: .
J: TRBJ1-2
V: TRBV19
D: .
CDR3: CASSIPPARLYGYTF
DNA: TGTGCCAGTAGTATACCGCCCGCCAGACTGTATGGCTACACCTTC

size: .
J: TRBJ1-1
V: TRBV20-1
D: .
CDR3: CSLPGGAFF
DNA: TGCAGTTTGCCGGGGGGAGCTTTCTTT

size: .
J: TRBJ1-5
V: TRBV28
D: .
CDR3: CASSLLVVSNQPQHF
DNA: TGTGCCAGCAGTTTACTGGTAGTTAGCAATCAGCCCCAGCATTTT

size: .
J: TRBJ1-4
V: TRBV27
D: .
CDR3: CASSLSGTGREKLFF
DNA: TGTGCCAGCAGTTTATCGGGTACGGGTCGTGAAAAACTGTTTTTT